This TCR beta chain was captured by sequencing in a study of cytomegalovirus exposure and HLA in healthy donors. Across the study: The 100 to 150 validation repertoires and the roughly 670 first-cohort repertoires shared a platform, a later analysis reported.

The donors were members of the approximately 120-subject validation cohort (separate from the approximately 670-subject first cohort). Study-level findings and limits: In vitro assays verified that a few CMV-associated chains recognized CMV antigens specifically. TCR beta chains numbering 150 to 200 were designated cytomegalovirus-associated.

The V end was cut by 6 bases, the J end by 4 bases, with 13 bases between. The CDR3 is 14 amino acids. The germline V gene encodes CDR1 MNHEY and CDR2 SVGAGI. Of note for this clone: Its antigen remains unidentified.

Data came from immunoSEQ multiplex PCR; TCRdb stores just in-frame clones and leaves some out. Among under 75,000 clones listed, approximately 97% were seen once. This clonotype was obtained from a woman aged 18-29 years in good health and CMV-seropositive. The chain recombines TRBV6-5 with TRBJ1-3; D gene uncertain. Sequencing was performed on PBMCs. The CDR3 nucleotides read TGTGCCAGCAGGCCACAGTCGACGGGAAACACCATATATTTT. Protein: CASRPQSTGNTIYF.